These 21 T cell receptor beta chains came from one sample sequenced in a study of cytomegalovirus exposure and HLA in healthy donors. The study ran its PCR with 60 Vbeta and 13 Jbeta primers. Measured with immunoSEQ multiplex PCR; TCRdb has only the in-frame clones, and not every one. The repertoire holds approximately 77,000 clones, with less than 80% as singletons. Sequenced: PBMCs. These receptors were collected from a woman aged 40 to 50 in good health and CMV-seronegative.

This clone turned up a few times. The gene calls are TRBV7-9 and TRBJ2-1; 11 positions agree with TRBD2. V dropped 5 bases and J dropped 9; count of bases not matched to a gene: 6. The germline V gene has CDR1 SEHNR and CDR2 FQNEAQ (reference sequence). This CDR3 is 14 amino acids long. CDR3 region: CASSELAGVGEQFF. The CDR3, as DNA: TGTGCCAGCAGCGAACTAGCGGGAGTAGGTGAGCAGTTCTTC.

The chain joins TRBV7-8 to TRBJ1-2; 9 bases align to TRBD1. This CDR3 is built from 16 residues. Germline values: CDR1 SGHVS, CDR2 FQNEAQ. V lost 1 base, J lost 7 bases, and 10 bases stayed unmatched. The CDR3 nucleotides are TGTGCCAGCAGCTTAGGAGCCCCGGGACAGGGTTCTGGCTACACCTTC. Translating gives CASSLGAPGQGSGYTF.

This rearrangement joins TRBV30 to TRBJ2-2; D is unclear. Germline V CDR1 and CDR2: GTSNPN, SVGIG (reference sequence). CDR3 length: 11 residues. Between the trimmed V and J ends, which lost 5 bases and 6 bases, there was a span of 7 bases. In DNA, the CDR3 is TGTGCCTGGGGGCAAGCCGGGGAGCTGTTTTTT. This sequence encodes CAWGQAGELFF. The full variable domain, its missing parts supplied by reference TRBV30 and TRBJ2-2, is SQTIHQWPATLVQPVGSPLSLECTVEGTSNPNLYWYRQAAGRGLQLLFYSVGIGQISSEVPQNLSASRPQDRQFILSSKKLLLSDSGFYLCAWGQAGELFFGEGSRLTVL.

This chain joins TRBV7-6 and TRBJ1-4; D not certain. This CDR3 is built from 16 residues. CDR1 is SGHVS and CDR2 is FNYEAQ in the germline V gene. With 4 bases removed from V and 0 bases from J, the gap between germline ends came to 12 bases. The CDR3 bases are TGTGCCAGCAGCTCTCTGAGTGATGCAACTAATGAAAAACTGTTTTTT. Its protein is CASSSLSDATNEKLFF.

The rearrangement joins TRBV10-3 to TRBJ2-7, with TRBD2 matching 7 bases. The V and J ends lost 2 bases and 6 bases, in that order; junction bases with no gene match: 16. Germline V lookup: CDR1 ENHRY, CDR2 SYGVKD. The CDR3 spans 17 residues. In nucleotides, the CDR3 is TGTGCCATCAGTGAGGCCGCCGGGAGCGGGAACTTCCGCGAGCAGTACTTC. It specifies CAISEAAGSGNFREQYF.

This chain joins TRBV7-6 and TRBJ2-5, with 9 bases aligning to TRBD2. CDR1 is SGHVS, CDR2 FNYEAQ, per germline. The junction had 11 bases not matched to a gene; V was cut back by 5 bases and J by 4 bases. The CDR3 extends over 16 amino acids. The CDR3 loop reads CASSRVVPTSGETQYF. For the CDR3, the DNA is TGTGCCAGCAGCCGAGTGGTGCCGACTAGCGGAGAGACCCAGTACTTC.

The rearrangement links TRBV5-4 to TRBJ1-6, with 10 bases lining up with TRBD1. The CDR3 is made up of 15 amino acids. Germline lookup yields CDR1 SGHNT and CDR2 YYREEE (reference sequence). V trimming: 4 bases; J trimming: 10 bases; junction bases outside the gene matches: 8. The CDR3 loop is CASSPPGTGDSPLHF. CDR3 coding DNA: TGTGCCAGCAGCCCCCCCGGGACAGGGGACTCACCCCTCCACTTT.

This chain joins TRBV7-3 and TRBJ1-2; 8 bases agree with TRBD1. Germline CDR1 SGHTA, CDR2 FQGTGA. This CDR3 has 13 residues. The V segment lost 6 bases and the J segment 7 bases; nucleotides outside the gene matches: 7. The CDR3 sequence is CASSTRQGFGYTF. CDR3 DNA sequence: TGTGCCAGCAGTACCCGACAGGGGTTTGGCTACACCTTC.

Turning to this clone: This same CDR3 is encoded by further DNA sequences in the sample. The genes are TRBV7-2 and TRBJ1-5; TRBD1 might be the D (6 bases). The CDR3 extends over 15 amino acids. Germline values: CDR1 SGHTA, CDR2 FQGNSA. With 0 bases removed from V and 6 bases from J, the gap between germline ends came to 12 bases. CDR3 coding DNA: TGTGCCAGCAGCTTAGCTGGCGGGGGCGGTCAGCCCCAGCATTTT. Translated, it gives CASSLAGGGGQPQHF. Drawing the rest from reference TRBV7-2 and TRBJ1-5, the complete variable domain is GAGVSQSPSNKVTEKGKDVELRCDPISGHTALYWYRQSLGQGLEFLIYFQGNSAPDKSGLPSDRFSAERTGGSVSTLTIQRTQQEDSAVYLCASSLAGGGGQPQHFGDGTRLSIL.

V is TRBV7-3 and J is TRBJ2-3; 9 bases are a match to TRBD2. CDR3 size: 16 residues. Trimming at V came to 5 bases and at J to 3 bases, leaving 9 bases not matched to a gene. Germline CDR1 SGHTA, CDR2 FQGTGA. The CDR3 nucleotides read TGTGCCAGCAGCCCTCGTAGCGGGAGCTCTACAGATACGCAGTATTTT. Translating it yields CASSPRSGSSTDTQYF.

The V call is TRBV5-3, the J call TRBJ1-4; possibly TRBD1 for D (6 bases). TRBV5-3 is noted as an ORF with a role that remains uncertain. This CDR3 is built from 15 residues. V lost 4 bases to trimming and J lost 5 bases, with 15 bases between them. The CDR3 region has the DNA TGTGCCAGAAGCCACCGGGACACCAGCAATGAAAAACTGTTTTTT. Translating it yields CARSHRDTSNEKLFF.

J is TRBJ1-5 and V is TRBV30, with TRBD1 matching 11 bases. Germline V gene lookup returns CDR1 GTSNPN and CDR2 SVGIG (reference sequence). CDR3 size: 16 residues. Trimming took 5 bases from V and 4 from J; bases not matched to a gene: 10. CDR3 bases: TGTGCCTGGGGCCTCGGGACAGGGGGACCTAATCAGCCCCAGCATTTT. Its translation: CAWGLGTGGPNQPQHF.

J is TRBJ1-1 and V is TRBV12-2; the table's D call TRBD1 went unverified against the DNA. TRBV12-2 is deemed a pseudogene. This CDR3 spans 18 amino acids. Here the CDR3 DNA reads TGTGCAAGTCGCTTTAGAGCCCCGGGACAACAAATGAACACTGAAGCTTTCTTT. The encoded protein is CASRFRAPGQQMNTEAFF.

CDR3 in DNA: TGTGCCAGCGATACAGGGATGTACACTGAAGCTTTCTTT. Amino acids: CASDTGMYTEAFF. This chain links TRBV2 with TRBJ1-1; the D gene is possibly TRBD1 (6 bases). Germline CDR1 reads SNHLY; CDR2 reads FYNNEI. The CDR3 loop spans 13 amino acids. V lost 8 bases, J lost 3 bases, and 13 bases lay in between.

The chain uses TRBV5-1 and TRBJ2-5, with TRBD2 identical over 13 bases. The V gene end was trimmed by 4 bases and the J gene end by 2 bases; junction bases not matched to a gene: 5. In germline, CDR1 is SGHRS, CDR2 YFSETQ. The length of the CDR3 is 16 residues. In DNA form, the CDR3 reads TGCGCCAGCAGCGTTCGACTAGCGGGGGGTCAAGAGACCCAGTACTTC. It encodes CASSVRLAGGQETQYF. The whole variable domain, remainder taken from reference TRBV5-1 and TRBJ2-5, is KAGVTQTPRYLIKTRGQQVTLSCSPISGHRSVSWYQQTPGQGLQFLFEYFSETQRNKGNFPGRFSGRQFSNSRSEMNVSTLELGDSALYLCASSVRLAGGQETQYFGPGTRLLVL.

V and J are TRBV7-9 and TRBJ2-5; TRBD2 might be the D (6 bases). V was trimmed by 3 bases and J by 4 bases, leaving 12 bases between them. The CDR3 loop spans 14 amino acids. Germline CDR1 and CDR2: SEHNR and FQNEAQ (reference sequence). The CDR3 loop is CASSFVGAGETQYF. CDR3 nucleotide sequence: TGTGCCAGCAGCTTCGTGGGAGCGGGAGAGACCCAGTACTTC.

V is TRBV4-3 and J is TRBJ1-6, with D possibly matching TRBD1 (6 bases). V lost 0 bases and J 3 bases, leaving 12 bases between the germline ends. The length of the CDR3 is 17 residues. Germline CDR1 LGHNA, CDR2 YSLEER. CDR3 coding DNA: TGCGCCAGCAGCCAAGAAGGCCAGGGGATCTATAATTCACCCCTCCACTTT. Translated, it gives CASSQEGQGIYNSPLHF.

A remark on this clone: Other DNA sequences in this specimen translate into the identical CDR3. V usage is TRBV7-9 and J usage is TRBJ1-1; 7 positions agree with TRBD1. Germline V gene sequence: CDR1 SEHNR, CDR2 FQNEAQ (reference sequence). V trimming: 4 bases; J trimming: 1 base; junction bases outside the gene matches: 3. The CDR3 covers 14 residues. The DNA for the CDR3 is TGTGCCAGCAGCTCCGGGACAGAGAACACTGAAGCTTTCTTT. This codes for CASSSGTENTEAFF.

The DNA of the CDR3 is TGTGCCAGCAGCTTACCCCCCGGGGTTACCTACGAGCAGTACTTC. This encodes CASSLPPGVTYEQYF. The J gene is TRBJ2-7, the V gene TRBV7-8, with D perhaps TRBD2 (5 bases). This CDR3 has 15 residues. Germline values: CDR1 SGHVS, CDR2 FQNEAQ. The V end was cut by 2 bases, the J end by 2 bases, with 13 bases between.

The chain uses TRBV7-6 and TRBJ2-1, with TRBD2 identical over 11 bases. The CDR3 sequence is 15 residues long. After removal of 1 base from V and 7 bases from J, the junction contained 3 bases not matched to a gene. CDR1 SGHVS and CDR2 FNYEAQ come from the germline V gene. CDR3 sequence (DNA): TGTGCCAGCAGCTTAGTAGCGGGAGGGCCTAATGAGCAGTTCTTC. It encodes CASSLVAGGPNEQFF.

The V call is TRBV5-1, the J call TRBJ2-7; TRBD1 aligns across 9 bases. V shed 0 bases and J 2 bases; nucleotides not matched to a gene: 3. This CDR3 region has 15 residues. Germline CDR1 SGHRS, CDR2 YFSETQ. The CDR3 sequence: CASSLGTGVTYEQYF. The CDR3 DNA is TGCGCCAGCAGCTTGGGGACAGGGGTTACCTACGAGCAGTACTTC.